The source of this T cell receptor beta chain is a study of T-cell memory formation after mild COVID-19. In this sample, this clonotype turned up a few times. TCRdb reprocessed the 5' RACE reads via MiXCR and lists one record per CDR3 protein. The table includes about 150,000 distinct CDR3 sequences, roughly 15% detected once. The V and J ends lost 2 bases and 4 bases, in that order; junction bases with no gene match: 7. This CDR3 has 15 amino acids. Germline V lookup: CDR1 KGHSH, CDR2 LQKENI. The V call is TRBV18, the J call TRBJ1-1, with 7 bases aligning to TRBD1. Sample: PBMCs or a T cell subset sorted from them (not recorded which). This sequence was found in an adult woman who had mild COVID-19 (a few samples of this study predate the infection). Cell type and time point are not known. CDR3 protein: CASSPRTGYLTEAFF. The CDR3 DNA sequence: TGTGCCAGCTCACCAAGGACAGGCTACCTCACTGAAGCTTTCTTT.